What follows are 12 T cell receptor beta chains derived from one specimen sequenced in a study of cytomegalovirus exposure and HLA in healthy donors. The PCR made use of 60 Vbeta and 13 Jbeta primers. TCRdb keeps only in-frame clones here, not all; method: immunoSEQ multiplex PCR. Found here are just under 95,000 clones, 84% of them singletons; the top ten hold 5.6%. Sequencing input: PBMCs. These receptor sequences come from a woman younger than 35 in good health and CMV-seropositive.

This rearrangement joins TRBV2 to TRBJ2-5; D is possibly TRBD2 (6 bases). The V and J ends lost 8 bases and 1 base respectively, with 17 bases between them. Germline CDR1 and CDR2: SNHLY and FYNNEI. The CDR3 sequence is 15 residues long. The DNA for the CDR3 is TGTGCCAGCGCCCGACTAGGGTGGTCCCAAGAGACCCAGTACTTC. It yields the protein CASARLGWSQETQYF.

The chain links TRBV28 to TRBJ2-7, with D hard to call. Germline CDR1 reads MDHEN; CDR2 reads SYDVKM. The CDR3 consists of 14 residues. The germline V and J ends were trimmed by 7 bases and 3 bases, with 16 bases remaining between them. The CDR3 is CASIPPGNRYEQYF. In DNA form, the CDR3 reads TGTGCCAGCATCCCGCCCGGTAACCGCTACGAGCAGTACTTC.

This clone was detected once. The rearrangement joins TRBV5-6 to TRBJ1-2; D unresolved. CDR1 is SGHDT and CDR2 is YYEEEE in the germline V gene. V gave up 4 bases and J gave up 8 bases, with 21 bases separating them. The CDR3 covers 15 residues. The chain's CDR3 is CASSPGGLGLGGYTF. The DNA for the CDR3 is TGTGCCAGCAGCCCCGGCGGGTTGGGGTTGGGAGGCTACACCTTC.

The rearrangement joins TRBV9 to TRBJ1-1; possible D gene TRBD1, 5 bases. With 1 base removed from V and 1 base from J, the gap between germline ends came to 11 bases. The CDR3 runs 15 residues. Germline V gives CDR1 SGDLS, CDR2 YYNGEE. The DNA for the CDR3 is TGTGCCAGCAGCGTAAATGACAGACCGAACACTGAAGCTTTCTTT. As protein: CASSVNDRPNTEAFF. The full variable domain, in which reference TRBV9 and TRBJ1-1 provide the parts outside the CDR3, is DSGVTQTPKHLITATGQRVTLRCSPRSGDLSVYWYQQSLDQGLQFLIQYYNGEERAKGNILERFSAQQFPDLHSELNLSSLELGDSALYFCASSVNDRPNTEAFFGQGTRLTVV.

The chain uses TRBV7-8 and TRBJ1-5; 7 nucleotides align to TRBD1. J lost 4 bases, V lost 1 base, and 10 bases had no gene match. Looked up from germline, CDR1 is SGHVS and CDR2 is FQNEAQ. The CDR3 is made up of 17 amino acids. Here the CDR3 reads CASSLGVRTGRNQPQHF. The DNA for the CDR3 is TGTGCCAGCAGCTTAGGGGTTAGGACAGGACGAAATCAGCCCCAGCATTTT. The complete variable domain, with remaining parts taken from reference TRBV7-8 and TRBJ1-5, reads GAGVSQSPRYKVAKRGQDVALRCDPISGHVSLFWYQQALGQGPEFLTYFQNEAQLDKSGLPSDRFFAERPEGSVSTLKIQRTQQEDSAVYLCASSLGVRTGRNQPQHFGDGTRLSIL.

This clone was observed a single time. In DNA, the CDR3 is TGTGCCAGCAGCTCAGGGACTGGCATCCCCGGGGAGCTGTTTTTT. This codes for CASSSGTGIPGELFF. This chain connects TRBV11-1 to TRBJ2-2; a weak D match, TRBD2 (6 bases). Deletions cut 4 bases from V and 6 bases from J, with 15 bases between. The germline V gene encodes CDR1 SGHAT and CDR2 FQDESV (reference sequence). The CDR3 extends over 15 amino acids.

This chain joins TRBV5-6 and TRBJ1-1; D is ambiguous. The CDR3 loop spans 15 amino acids. The V end lost 2 bases, the J end lost 1 base, and 12 bases lay between the germline ends. Germline values: CDR1 SGHDT, CDR2 YYEEEE. The CDR3 DNA follows: TGTGCCAGCAGCTTCGTCCAAAGAGAGAACACTGAAGCTTTCTTT. Protein sequence: CASSFVQRENTEAFF.

The chain recombines TRBV27 with TRBJ1-1, with TRBD1 identical over 9 bases. The germline V gene encodes CDR1 MNHEY and CDR2 SMNVEV (reference sequence). J gave up 0 bases and V 5 bases, and 10 bases lay outside the gene matches. This CDR3 spans 17 amino acids. The CDR3 reads CASSKDRGSHLNTEAFF. CDR3 nucleotides: TGTGCCAGCAGTAAAGACAGGGGGTCGCATCTGAACACTGAAGCTTTCTTT.

This clone was seen more than once but under ten times. The V and J genes are TRBV25-1 and TRBJ2-5, with TRBD1 matching over 8 bases. The V gene's germline CDR1 is MGHDK and CDR2 SYGVNS. V shed 5 bases and J 4 bases; nucleotides not matched to a gene: 6. This CDR3 has 14 residues. CDR3 nucleotide sequence: TGTGCCAGCAGTACAACAGGGGGTGGAGAGACCCAGTACTTC. Translating it yields CASSTTGGGETQYF.

J is TRBJ2-7 and V is TRBV7-9; 8 bases map to TRBD1. The germline V gene has CDR1 SEHNR and CDR2 FQNEAQ (reference sequence). The CDR3 is made up of 16 amino acids. Losses at the gene ends were 1 base for V and 1 base for J; bases not matched to a gene: 6. CDR3 region: CASSLDLRDRSYEQYF. The CDR3 region has the DNA TGTGCCAGCAGCTTAGACCTCCGGGACAGGTCCTACGAGCAGTACTTC.

Here the CDR3 DNA reads TGCAGCGCTCAAGGGGATCAGCCCCAGCATTTT. This sequence encodes CSAQGDQPQHF. The gene calls are TRBV29-1 and TRBJ1-5; possibly TRBD1 for D (5 bases). Per germline, CDR1 SQVTM and CDR2 ANQGSEA. CDR3 size: 11 residues. With 7 bases removed from V and 5 bases from J, the gap between germline ends came to 9 bases.

The V gene is TRBV7-9, the J gene TRBJ1-4; possibly TRBD1 for D (6 bases). The CDR3 loop spans 15 amino acids. V lost 5 bases to trimming and J lost 4 bases, with 14 bases between them. The germline gives CDR1 SEHNR, CDR2 FQNEAQ (reference sequence). In DNA, the CDR3 is TGTGCCAGCAGCCCAGGGGTGAAAAATAATGAAAAACTGTTTTTT. Protein product: CASSPGVKNNEKLFF.